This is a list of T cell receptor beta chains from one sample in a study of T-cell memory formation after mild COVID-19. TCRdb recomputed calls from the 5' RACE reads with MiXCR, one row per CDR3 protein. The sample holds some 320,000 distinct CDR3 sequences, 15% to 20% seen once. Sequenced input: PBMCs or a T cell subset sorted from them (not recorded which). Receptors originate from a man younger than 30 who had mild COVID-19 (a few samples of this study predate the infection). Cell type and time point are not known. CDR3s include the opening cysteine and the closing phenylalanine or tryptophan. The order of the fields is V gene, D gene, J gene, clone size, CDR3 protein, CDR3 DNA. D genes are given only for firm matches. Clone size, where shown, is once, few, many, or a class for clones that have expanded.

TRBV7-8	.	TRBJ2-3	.	CASSLGGGSDTQYF	TGTGCCAGCAGCTTAGGTGGGGGTAGTGATACGCAGTATTTT
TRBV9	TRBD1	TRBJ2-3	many	CASSAGLLGRGQTDTQYF	TGTGCCAGCAGCGCAGGTCTCCTCGGCAGGGGGCAAACAGATACGCAGTATTTT
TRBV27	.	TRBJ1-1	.	CASSRGGTGTEAFF	TGTGCCAGCAGTCGTGGGGGTACGGGAACTGAAGCTTTCTTT
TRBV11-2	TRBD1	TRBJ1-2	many	CASSLDGGTGAYGYTF	TGTGCCAGCAGCTTAGATGGGGGGACAGGGGCCTATGGCTACACCTTC
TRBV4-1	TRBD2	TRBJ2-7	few	CASSQVGSGGSYEQYF	TGCGCCAGCAGCCAAGTTGGGTCGGGGGGCTCCTACGAGCAGTACTTC
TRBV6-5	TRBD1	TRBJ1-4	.	CACQGTGREKLFF	TGTGCCTGTCAGGGGACAGGGCGAGAAAAACTGTTTTTT
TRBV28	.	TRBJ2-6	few	CASSHTKGLAGANVLTF	TGTGCCAGCAGCCACACGAAGGGGTTGGCTGGGGCCAACGTCCTGACTTTC
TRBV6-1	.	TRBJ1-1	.	CASSESTGRNTEAFF	TGTGCCAGCAGTGAATCAACAGGACGAAACACTGAAGCTTTCTTT
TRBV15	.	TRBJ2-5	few	CATSRDRAKQETQYF	TGTGCCACCAGCAGAGATAGAGCTAAGCAAGAGACCCAGTACTTC
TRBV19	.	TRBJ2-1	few	CASSIGGYNEQFF	TGTGCCAGTAGTATCGGGGGCTACAATGAGCAGTTCTTC
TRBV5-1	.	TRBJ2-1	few	CASSSPSSYNEQFF	TGCGCCAGCTCATCGCCGAGCTCCTACAATGAGCAGTTCTTC
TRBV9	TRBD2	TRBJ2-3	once	CASSARGGVLDTQYF	TGTGCCAGCAGTGCCCGCGGGGGGGTCCTTGATACGCAGTATTTT
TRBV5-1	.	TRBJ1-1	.	CASSLSGQLEAFF	TGCGCCAGCAGCTTGTCAGGGCAGCTTGAAGCTTTCTTT
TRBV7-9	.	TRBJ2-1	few	CASSSRGNNEQFF	TGTGCCAGCAGCTCCCGGGGGAACAATGAGCAGTTCTTC
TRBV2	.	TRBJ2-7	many	CASRTTVVYEQYF	TGTGCCAGCAGGACGACGGTTGTCTACGAGCAGTACTTC
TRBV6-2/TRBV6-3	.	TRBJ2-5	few	CASSLIGRETQYF	TGTGCCAGCAGTTTAATCGGTCGAGAGACCCAGTACTTC
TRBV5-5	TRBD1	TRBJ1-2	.	CASSLVPGQDYGYTF	TGTGCCAGCAGCTTGGTGCCGGGACAGGACTATGGCTACACCTTC
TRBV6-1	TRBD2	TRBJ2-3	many	CASSGLAGGPDTQYF	TGTGCCAGCAGTGGACTAGCGGGGGGGCCAGATACGCAGTATTTT
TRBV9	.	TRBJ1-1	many	CASSVDSIWNTEAFF	TGTGCCAGCAGCGTTGATTCCATTTGGAACACTGAAGCTTTCTTT
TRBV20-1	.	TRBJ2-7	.	CSAVPRTAYEQYF	TGCAGTGCCGTCCCTCGCACCGCCTACGAGCAGTACTTC
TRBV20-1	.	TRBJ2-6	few	CSAYTSAGANVLTF	TGCAGTGCCTATACTTCGGCCGGGGCCAACGTCCTGACTTTC
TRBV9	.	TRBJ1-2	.	CASSVGAANYGYTF	TGTGCCAGCAGCGTGGGAGCTGCTAACTATGGCTACACCTTC
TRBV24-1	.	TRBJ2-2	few	CATLAPNTGELFF	TGTGCCACCCTGGCACCGAACACCGGGGAGCTGTTTTTT
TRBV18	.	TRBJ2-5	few	CASSRTGTEEAQYF	TGTGCCAGCTCCCGGACCGGGACGGAAGAGGCCCAGTACTTC
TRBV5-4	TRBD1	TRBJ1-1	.	CASSQGQAPMNTEAFF	TGTGCCAGCAGCCAAGGACAGGCACCCATGAACACTGAAGCTTTCTTT
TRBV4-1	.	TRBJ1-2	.	CASSQEEQSYGYTF	TGCGCCAGCAGCCAAGAGGAACAGAGCTATGGCTACACCTTC
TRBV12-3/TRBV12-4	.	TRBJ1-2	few	CASSSGQYGYTF	TGTGCCAGCAGTTCCGGACAGTATGGCTACACCTTC
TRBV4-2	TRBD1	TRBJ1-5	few	CASSHGQGGQPQHF	TGTGCCAGCAGCCACGGACAGGGGGGACAGCCCCAGCATTTT
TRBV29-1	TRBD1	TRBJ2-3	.	CSVEIGKGGLWTDTQYF	TGCAGCGTCGAAATCGGGAAAGGGGGCTTATGGACAGATACGCAGTATTTT
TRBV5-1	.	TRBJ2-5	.	CASSLAEGQETQYF	TGCGCCAGCAGCTTGGCCGAGGGGCAAGAGACCCAGTACTTC
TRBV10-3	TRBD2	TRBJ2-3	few	CAISGPGTRPDTQYF	TGTGCCATCAGTGGACCCGGGACTAGACCAGATACGCAGTATTTT
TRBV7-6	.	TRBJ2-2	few	CASSLDSRLGELFF	TGTGCCAGCAGCTTGGATTCAAGGCTCGGGGAGCTGTTTTTT
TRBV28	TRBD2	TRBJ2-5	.	CASSNPGGAKTQYF	TGTGCCAGCAGTAACCCCGGGGGGGCAAAGACCCAGTACTTC
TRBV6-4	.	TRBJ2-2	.	CASTPGQNTGELFF	TGTGCCAGCACTCCGGGACAGAACACCGGGGAGCTGTTTTTT
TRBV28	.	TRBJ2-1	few	CASSNMGFGYNEQFF	TGTGCCAGCAGTAATATGGGCTTCGGGTACAATGAGCAGTTCTTC
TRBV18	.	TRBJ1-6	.	CASSTRDNSPLHF	TGTGCCAGCTCAACCCGGGATAATTCACCCCTCCACTTT
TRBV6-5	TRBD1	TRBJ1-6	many	CASTRGGSYNSPLHF	TGTGCCAGCACCAGGGGGGGCTCCTATAATTCACCCCTCCACTTT
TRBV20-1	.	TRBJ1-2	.	CSARDRQGLNGYTF	TGCAGTGCTAGAGATCGGCAGGGGTTGAATGGCTACACCTTC
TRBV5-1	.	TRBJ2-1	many	CASSLGAQQNEQFF	TGCGCCAGCAGCTTGGGTGCGCAGCAGAATGAGCAGTTCTTC
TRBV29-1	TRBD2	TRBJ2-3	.	CSVEAGGGTDTQYF	TGCAGCGTTGAAGCGGGGGGTGGCACAGATACGCAGTATTTT
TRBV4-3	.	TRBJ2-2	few	CASSQSGDDTGELFF	TGCGCCAGCAGCCAATCGGGGGACGACACCGGGGAGCTGTTTTTT
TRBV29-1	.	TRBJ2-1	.	CSVDARYNEQFF	TGCAGCGTTGACGCCAGGTACAATGAGCAGTTCTTC
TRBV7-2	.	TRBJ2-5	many	CASTPVKGTQYF	TGTGCCAGCACCCCGGTGAAGGGGACCCAGTACTTC
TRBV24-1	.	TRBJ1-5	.	CATSDPSGGGNKPQHF	TGTGCCACCAGTGACCCCTCGGGGGGGGGCAACAAGCCCCAGCATTTT
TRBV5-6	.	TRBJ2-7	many	CASSLTDYEQYF	TGTGCCAGCAGCTTGACAGACTACGAGCAGTACTTC
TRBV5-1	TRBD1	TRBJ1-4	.	CASSLGTVNEKLFF	TGCGCCAGCAGCCTGGGGACAGTTAATGAAAAACTGTTTTTT
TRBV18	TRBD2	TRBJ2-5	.	CASSAGTRVETQYF	TGTGCCAGCTCAGCCGGGACTAGGGTGGAGACCCAGTACTTC
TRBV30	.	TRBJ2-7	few	CAWSVIGEKPYEQYF	TGTGCCTGGAGTGTCATAGGGGAAAAGCCCTACGAGCAGTACTTC
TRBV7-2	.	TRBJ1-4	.	CASSSLTGGAEKLFF	TGTGCCAGCAGCTCCCTGACAGGAGGTGCTGAAAAACTGTTTTTT
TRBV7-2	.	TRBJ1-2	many	CASSSPGYGYTF	TGTGCCAGCAGCTCCCCGGGGTACGGCTACACCTTC
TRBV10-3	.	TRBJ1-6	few	CAISEGVGSPLHF	TGTGCCATCAGTGAGGGGGTGGGATCACCCCTCCACTTT
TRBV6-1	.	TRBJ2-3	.	CASSDGQAHTDTQYF	TGTGCCAGCAGTGACGGGCAGGCCCACACAGATACGCAGTATTTT
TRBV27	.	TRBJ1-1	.	CASTETGGMNTEAFF	TGTGCCAGCACCGAAACAGGTGGAATGAACACTGAAGCTTTCTTT
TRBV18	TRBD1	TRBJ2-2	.	CASSPIGQGRAGELFF	TGTGCCAGCTCACCCATTGGACAGGGGCGCGCCGGGGAGCTGTTTTTT